The 26 T cell receptor beta chains reported below all come from one sample, sequenced in a study of CD8+CD57+ T cells in acquired aplastic anemia. Profiling of TCR beta VDJ combinations and CDR3 sequences used genomic DNA as template. Each CDR3 protein is one row after TCRdb ran MiXCR on the reads. The sample has more than 100,000 distinct CDR3 sequences; 40% to 45% are singletons. Specimen: sorted CD4+, CD8+, or CD8+CD57+ T cells (not recorded which) from PBMCs. These receptors were taken from a human donor in good health, serving as a control.

The sample holds many counts of this clonotype. J is TRBJ1-1 and V is TRBV20-1; 9 nucleotides align to TRBD1. The CDR3 consists of 15 residues. Germline CDR1 DFQATT, CDR2 SNEGSKA (reference sequence). V trimming: 6 bases; J trimming: 6 bases; junction bases outside the gene matches: 14. The CDR3 region is CSALGDRVSRAEAFF. The CDR3 DNA sequence: TGCAGTGCCCTCGGGGACAGGGTTTCTCGGGCTGAAGCTTTCTTT.

This clonotype was found many times. The chain combines TRBV2 with TRBJ1-5; 7 nucleotides agree with TRBD1. The CDR3 totals 13 residues. V was clipped by 6 bases and J by 5 bases; unmatched bases: 4. CDR1 SNHLY and CDR2 FYNNEI come from the germline V gene. The CDR3 nucleotides are TGTGCCAGCAGAGGGACAGAATATCAGCCCCAGCATTTT. It encodes CASRGTEYQPQHF.

This clonotype was counted many times. The J gene is TRBJ2-2, the V gene TRBV10-1; 7 positions match TRBD2. Germline V gene sequence: CDR1 WNHNN, CDR2 SYGVQD (reference sequence). The CDR3 is 14 amino acids. After removal of 5 bases from V and 4 bases from J, the junction contained 4 bases not matched to a gene. CDR3 DNA: TGCGCCAGCAGTTCCGGGGGGTTCACCGGGGAGCTGTTTTTT. Its translation is CASSSGGFTGELFF.

This clonotype was seen many times. CDR3 protein: CASSPSGQGSSPLHF. The CDR3 nucleotides read TGTGCCAGCAGCCCCTCGGGACAGGGGAGTTCACCCCTCCACTTT. V usage is TRBV3-1 and J usage is TRBJ1-6; TRBD1 aligns across 10 bases. This CDR3 has 15 amino acids. The J segment lost 9 bases and the V segment lost 4 bases, leaving 6 bases of the junction unmatched. Germline V gene lookup returns CDR1 LGHDT and CDR2 YNNKEL (reference sequence).

Details on this clonotype: It may be a read error: a sequence one base away is much more abundant. CDR3 bases: TGTGCCGGCAGCCAAGATCGCACTATTAGCAATCAGCCCCAGCATTTT. Encoded protein: CAGSQDRTISNQPQHF. This sequence joins TRBV3-1 and TRBJ1-5; no definite D call. This CDR3 contains 16 residues. In germline, CDR1 is LGHDT, CDR2 YNNKEL (reference sequence).

This clonotype was recorded many times. J is TRBJ2-1 and V is TRBV13, with D hard to call. The germline gives CDR1 PRHDT, CDR2 FYEKMQ (reference sequence). Trimming left V 2 bases short and J 7 bases short, with 15 bases between. The CDR3 runs 15 residues. Here the CDR3 reads CASSLRERVTNEQFF. Written as DNA, the CDR3 is TGTGCCAGCAGCTTAAGAGAGAGAGTTACAAATGAGCAGTTCTTC. Full variable domain (missing parts from reference TRBV13 and TRBJ2-1): AAGVIQSPRHLIKEKRETATLKCYPIPRHDTVYWYQQGPGQDPQFLISFYEKMQSDKGSIPDRFSAQQFSDYHSELNMSSLELGDSALYFCASSLRERVTNEQFFGPGTRLTVL.

The genes are TRBV18 and TRBJ1-2; a weak D match, TRBD1 (6 bases). V was clipped by 5 bases and J by 4 bases, with 14 bases between them. The CDR3 length is 14 residues. Germline V gene sequence: CDR1 KGHSH, CDR2 LQKENI. The DNA for the CDR3 is TGTGCCAGCTCAGGGGGCCTCATTCTCTATGGCTACACCTTC. Amino acids: CASSGGLILYGYTF. The full variable domain, its missing parts supplied by reference TRBV18 and TRBJ1-2, is NAGVMQNPRHLVRRRGQEARLRCSPMKGHSHVYWYRQLPEEGLKFMVYLQKENIIDESGMPKERFSAEFPKEGPSILRIQQVVRGDSAAYFCASSGGLILYGYTFGSGTRLTVV.

The sample holds a few counts of this clonotype. The chain carries TRBV3-1 and TRBJ1-3; D remains ambiguous. This CDR3 has 12 residues. The ends were cut back, 4 bases at V and 8 bases at J, with 9 bases in the middle. Germline CDR1 and CDR2: LGHDT and YNNKEL (reference sequence). The CDR3 is CASSPSAHTIYF. The CDR3 region has the DNA TGTGCCAGCAGCCCCTCGGCCCACACCATATATTTT.

The chain combines TRBV30 with TRBJ1-1, with unresolved D. Between the trimmed V and J ends, which lost 0 bases and 5 bases, there was a span of 13 bases. The length of the CDR3 is 14 residues. The germline CDR1 and CDR2 sequences are GTSNPN and SVGIG (reference sequence). This chain's CDR3 is CAWSVRSGGTEAFF. CDR3 bases: TGTGCCTGGAGTGTTAGATCTGGCGGGACTGAAGCTTTCTTT. Filled out from reference TRBV30 and TRBJ1-1, the complete variable domain reads SQTIHQWPATLVQPVGSPLSLECTVEGTSNPNLYWYRQAAGRGLQLLFYSVGIGQISSEVPQNLSASRPQDRQFILSSKKLLLSDSGFYLCAWSVRSGGTEAFFGQGTRLTVV.

This clonotype was detected many times. The chain couples TRBV7-6 to TRBJ2-5; TRBD1 is a possible D gene (6 bases). In germline, CDR1 is SGHVS, CDR2 FNYEAQ. The germline V and J ends were trimmed by 1 base and 5 bases, with 11 bases remaining between them. This CDR3 is built from 14 residues. In DNA form, the CDR3 reads TGTGCCAGCAGCTTAGTGGGACAACCCGAGACCCAGTACTTC. This sequence encodes CASSLVGQPETQYF. The full variable domain, completed using reference TRBV7-6 and TRBJ2-5, is GAGVSQSPRYKVTKRGQDVALRCDPISGHVSLYWYRQALGQGPEFLTYFNYEAQQDKSGLPNDRFSAERPEGSISTLTIQRTEQRDSAMYRCASSLVGQPETQYFGPGTRLLVL.

This clonotype was observed at least ten times. This chain connects TRBV5-1 to TRBJ1-5; D ambiguous. The V and J ends lost 2 bases and 4 bases respectively, with 7 bases between them. The CDR3 is 13 amino acids. Germline V gene sequence: CDR1 SGHRS, CDR2 YFSETQ. CDR3 DNA sequence: TGCGCCAGCAGCTTTTACCCAAATCAGCCCCAGCATTTT. This gives the protein CASSFYPNQPQHF.

This clonotype was detected ten times or more. The genes are TRBV4-2 and TRBJ2-3; D possibly corresponds to TRBD2 (7 bases). Trimming removed 1 base from V and 3 bases from J, with 17 bases in between. The germline gives CDR1 LGHNA, CDR2 YNFKEQ. CDR3 length equals 17 residues. CDR3 in amino acids: CASSQAQGGGPTDTQYF. The CDR3 DNA reads TGTGCCAGCAGCCAAGCTCAGGGCGGGGGCCCTACAGATACGCAGTATTTT.

Ten or more counts support this clonotype. This chain uses TRBV19 with TRBJ1-2; 8 positions agree with TRBD1. Germline loops: CDR1 LNHDA, CDR2 SQIVND (reference sequence). There are 14 residues in the CDR3. V lost 4 bases, J lost 2 bases, and 3 bases stayed unmatched. DNA of the CDR3: TGTGCCAGTAGTAGGGGACAGGTGAACTATGGCTACACCTTC. Encoded protein: CASSRGQVNYGYTF.

Worth noting for this clonotype: At one of its ends the junction is not consistent with the germline gene, which may arise from a read error. This sequence joins TRBV20-1 and TRBJ2-7; TRBD2 agrees at 7 bases. The CDR3 runs 16 residues. The germline gives CDR1 DFQATT, CDR2 SNEGSKA (reference sequence). The chain's CDR3 is CSPAGGAGASSYGQYF. As DNA, the CDR3 is TGCAGCCCCGCGGGTGGGGCGGGAGCCAGCTCCTACGGGCAGTACTTC.

This clonotype was counted ten times or more. CDR3 DNA: TGCAGTTGCGCTAGCGGGGGGGCCTACAATGAGCAGTTCTTC. This codes for CSCASGGAYNEQFF. The chain uses TRBV20-1 and TRBJ2-1; TRBD2 agrees at 12 bases. The trim removed 8 bases at V and 2 bases at J, leaving 4 bases unmatched. This CDR3 has 14 amino acids. Germline V gene lookup returns CDR1 DFQATT and CDR2 SNEGSKA (reference sequence).

This clonotype has a count of ten or more. The chain recombines TRBV6-1 with TRBJ1-1; D remains unclear. Germline V lookup: CDR1 MNHNS, CDR2 SASEGT. The V end lost 3 bases, the J end lost 0 bases, and 5 bases lay between the germline ends. This CDR3 comprises 13 residues. The chain's CDR3 is CASSDVLNTEAFF. CDR3 DNA sequence: TGTGCCAGCAGTGATGTCCTGAACACTGAAGCTTTCTTT.

This clonotype was seen a single time. The V call is TRBV29-1, the J call TRBJ2-5; D not resolved. CDR1 is SQVTM and CDR2 is ANQGSEA in the germline V gene. This CDR3 region has 12 residues. Trimming shortened V by 6 bases and J by 1 base, and 9 bases separated the two germline ends. The CDR3 here is CSVAGFQETQYF. In DNA, the CDR3 is TGCAGCGTAGCCGGGTTCCAAGAGACCCAGTACTTC.

V and J are TRBV5-1 and TRBJ1-1; D is unclear. This CDR3 spans 14 amino acids. CDR1 is SGHRS and CDR2 is YFSETQ in the germline V gene. Trimming removed 4 bases at V and 2 bases at J, with 12 bases between. The CDR3 protein is CASSLTAGNTEAFF. The CDR3 DNA is TGCGCCAGCAGCCTAACAGCTGGAAACACTGAAGCTTTCTTT.

There are many counts of this clonotype. This chain connects TRBV19 to TRBJ1-2; D not certain. Germline lookup yields CDR1 LNHDA and CDR2 SQIVND (reference sequence). Trimming took 7 bases from V and 2 from J, leaving 11 bases between them. CDR3 size: 13 residues. The CDR3 DNA is TGTGCCAGTAACCCGGACGCGAACTATGGCTACACCTTC. It codes for CASNPDANYGYTF.

The sample holds many counts of this clonotype. The chain combines TRBV9 with TRBJ2-7; weak D call: TRBD2 (5 bases). Germline CDR1 SGDLS, CDR2 YYNGEE. Trimming shortened V by 0 bases and J by 3 bases, and 10 bases separated the two germline ends. This CDR3 has 14 residues. The CDR3 nucleotides read TGTGCCAGCAGCGTAGAAGAGGGTAACTACGAGCAGTACTTC. Protein sequence: CASSVEEGNYEQYF.

Points on this clonotype: A read error may produce the germline difference seen at one junction end. The chain has TRBV19 and TRBJ1-2; D not resolved. In germline, CDR1 is LNHDA, CDR2 SQIVND (reference sequence). This CDR3 is 16 amino acids long. The CDR3: CASNIDLRTGNYGYTF. CDR3 coding DNA: TGTGCCAGTAATATAGATCTTCGGACCGGTAACTATGGCTACACCTTC.

The V call is TRBV7-9, the J call TRBJ1-2; 11 bases are shared with TRBD1. CDR3 length equals 12 residues. J lost 14 bases, V lost 5 bases, and 7 bases had no gene match. The germline V gene has CDR1 SEHNR and CDR2 FQNEAQ (reference sequence). The CDR3 loop is CASSPGQGAQTF. The CDR3, as DNA: TGTGCCAGCAGCCCAGGACAGGGGGCGCAAACCTTC.

This clonotype has at least ten counts. V and J are TRBV6-5 and TRBJ2-5; TRBD2 matches 8 bases. Germline-derived CDR1 and CDR2 are MNHEY and SVGAGI. This CDR3 contains 14 residues. Trimming took 2 bases from V and 5 from J; bases not matched to a gene: 4. The CDR3 DNA reads as TGTGCCAGCAGTTACGGGCGCGGGAGGGAGACCCAGTACTTC. Its protein is CASSYGRGRETQYF.

The genes are TRBV2 and TRBJ1-6, with D hard to call. The CDR3 runs to 13 residues. The ends were cut back, 7 bases at V and 7 bases at J, with 11 bases in the middle. The germline gives CDR1 SNHLY, CDR2 FYNNEI. CDR3 protein: CASTSTHNSPLHF. CDR3 bases: TGTGCCAGCACTTCGACACACAATTCACCCCTCCACTTT.

This clonotype was seen only once. The chain uses TRBV6-5 and TRBJ1-2; TRBD1 aligns across 8 bases. Unmatched junction bases numbered 11, after V lost 6 bases and J lost 8 bases. The CDR3 has 14 amino acids. Germline loops: CDR1 MNHEY, CDR2 SVGAGI. The CDR3 loop is CASSYRTGFRGYTF. The CDR3 DNA follows: TGTGCCAGCAGCTATAGGACAGGGTTCCGCGGCTACACCTTC.

This clonotype was counted at least ten times. The chain links TRBV20-1 to TRBJ1-3; D unresolved. Germline V gene lookup returns CDR1 DFQATT and CDR2 SNEGSKA (reference sequence). This CDR3 contains 11 residues. Trimming took off 6 bases at V and 4 bases at J, with 7 bases between the two ends. This CDR3 is CSARSGNTIYF. CDR3 in DNA: TGCAGTGCCCGGAGCGGAAACACCATATATTTT.